This paragraph covers one T cell receptor beta chain sequence. CDR1 is DFQATT and CDR2 is SNEGSKA in the germline V gene (reference sequence). Between the trimmed V and J ends, which lost 2 bases and 4 bases, there was a span of 5 bases. The CDR3 has 11 amino acids. The data originate from a study of blood T cell repertoires in COVID-19. Sequencing used immunoSEQ multiplex PCR; TCRdb keeps in-frame clones, though not all of them. The table lists some 330,000 clones, more than 85% of them singletons, with 18% in the top ten. This TCR derives from a woman younger than 45 who had recovered from COVID-19. V usage is TRBV20-1 and J usage is TRBJ2-5; D remains ambiguous. Input material: PBMCs or T cells enriched from blood (not recorded which). The CDR3 sequence is CSARFIETQYF. The CDR3 DNA follows: TGCAGTGCTAGATTCATAGAGACCCAGTACTTC.